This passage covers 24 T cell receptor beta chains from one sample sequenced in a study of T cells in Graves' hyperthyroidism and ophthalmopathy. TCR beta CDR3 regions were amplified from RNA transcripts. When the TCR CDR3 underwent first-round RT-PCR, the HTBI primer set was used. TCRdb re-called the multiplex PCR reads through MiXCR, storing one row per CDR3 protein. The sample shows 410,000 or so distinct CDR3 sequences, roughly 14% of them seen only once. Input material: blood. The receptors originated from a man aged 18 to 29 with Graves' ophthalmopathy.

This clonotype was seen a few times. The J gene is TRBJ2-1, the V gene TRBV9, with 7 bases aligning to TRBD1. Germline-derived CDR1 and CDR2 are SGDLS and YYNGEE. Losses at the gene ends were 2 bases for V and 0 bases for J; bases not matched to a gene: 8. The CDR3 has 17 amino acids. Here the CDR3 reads CASSVETGLSSYNEQFF. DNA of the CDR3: TGTGCCAGCAGCGTGGAGACAGGGCTGAGCTCCTACAATGAGCAGTTCTTC.

CDR3 sequence reads: CASSVGAGGPPETQYF. The CDR3 coding sequence is TGTGCCAGCAGCGTAGGTGCGGGGGGGCCTCCGGAGACCCAGTACTTC. This rearrangement joins TRBV9 to TRBJ2-5, with 9 bases matching TRBD2. CDR1 and CDR2 from the germline V gene are SGDLS and YYNGEE. Trimming cost V 0 bases and J 5 bases; bases outside gene matches: 8. CDR3 size: 16 residues. The variable domain in full, completed from reference TRBV9 and TRBJ2-5, reads DSGVTQTPKHLITATGQRVTLRCSPRSGDLSVYWYQQSLDQGLQFLIQYYNGEERAKGNILERFSAQQFPDLHSELNLSSLELGDSALYFCASSVGAGGPPETQYFGPGTRLLVL.

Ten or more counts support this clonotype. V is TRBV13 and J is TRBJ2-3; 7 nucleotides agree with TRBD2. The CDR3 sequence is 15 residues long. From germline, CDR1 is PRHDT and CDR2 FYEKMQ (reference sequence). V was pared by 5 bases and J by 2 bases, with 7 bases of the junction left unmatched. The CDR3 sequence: CASSIREGPTDTQYF. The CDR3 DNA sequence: TGTGCCAGCAGCATCAGGGAGGGGCCCACAGATACGCAGTATTTT.

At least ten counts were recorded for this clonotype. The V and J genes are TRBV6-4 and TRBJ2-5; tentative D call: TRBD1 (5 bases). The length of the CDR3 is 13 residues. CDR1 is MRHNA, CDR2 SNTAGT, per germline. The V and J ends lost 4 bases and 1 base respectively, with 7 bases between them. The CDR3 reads CASSARAQETQYF. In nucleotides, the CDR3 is TGTGCCAGCAGTGCCAGGGCCCAAGAGACCCAGTACTTC.

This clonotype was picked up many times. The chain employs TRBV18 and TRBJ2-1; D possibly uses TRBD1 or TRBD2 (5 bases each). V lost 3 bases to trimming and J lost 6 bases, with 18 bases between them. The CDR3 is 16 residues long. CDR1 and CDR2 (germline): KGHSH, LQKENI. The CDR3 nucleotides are TGTGCCAGCTCACCTCCGGGGCTAGCAGAATCCAATGAGCAGTTCTTC. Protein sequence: CASSPPGLAESNEQFF.

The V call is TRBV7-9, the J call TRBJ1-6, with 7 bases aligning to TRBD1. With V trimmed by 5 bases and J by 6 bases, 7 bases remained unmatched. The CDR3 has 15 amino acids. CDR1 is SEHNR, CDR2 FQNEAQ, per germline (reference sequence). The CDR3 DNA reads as TGTGCCAGCAGCCGAACAGGGGCCGGTAATTCACCCCTCCACTTT. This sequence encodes CASSRTGAGNSPLHF.

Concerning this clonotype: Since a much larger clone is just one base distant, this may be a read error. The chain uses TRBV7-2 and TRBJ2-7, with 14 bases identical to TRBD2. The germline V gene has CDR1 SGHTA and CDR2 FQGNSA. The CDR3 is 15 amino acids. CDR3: CASSFWTSGGNEQHF. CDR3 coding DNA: TGTGCCAGCAGCTTTTGGACTAGCGGGGGGAACGAGCAGCACTTC.

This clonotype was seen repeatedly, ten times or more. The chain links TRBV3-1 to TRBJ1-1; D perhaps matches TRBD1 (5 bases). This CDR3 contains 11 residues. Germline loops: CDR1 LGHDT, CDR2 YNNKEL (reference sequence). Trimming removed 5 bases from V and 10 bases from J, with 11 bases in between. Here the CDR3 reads CASSEGPRAFF. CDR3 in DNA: TGTGCCAGCAGCGAGGGACCTCGAGCTTTCTTT.

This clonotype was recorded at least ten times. The chain's CDR3 is CASSRTGTGETQYF. As DNA, the CDR3 is TGTGCCAGCTCTCGGACAGGCACCGGGGAGACCCAGTACTTC. The V call is TRBV18, the J call TRBJ2-5; TRBD1 matches at 7 bases. The J segment lost 5 bases and the V segment lost 6 bases, leaving 9 bases of the junction unmatched. Germline lookup yields CDR1 KGHSH and CDR2 LQKENI. The CDR3 covers 14 residues.

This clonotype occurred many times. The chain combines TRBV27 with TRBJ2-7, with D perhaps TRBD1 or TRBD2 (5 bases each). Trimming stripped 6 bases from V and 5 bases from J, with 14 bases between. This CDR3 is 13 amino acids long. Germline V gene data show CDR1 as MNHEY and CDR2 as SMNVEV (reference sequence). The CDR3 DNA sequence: TGTGCCAGCAGGGGGACCATGGGGGACGAGCAGTACTTC. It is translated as CASRGTMGDEQYF.

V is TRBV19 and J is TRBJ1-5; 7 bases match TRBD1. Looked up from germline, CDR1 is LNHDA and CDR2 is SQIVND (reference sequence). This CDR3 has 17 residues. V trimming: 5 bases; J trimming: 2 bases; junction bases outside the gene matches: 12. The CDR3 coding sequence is TGTGCCAGTAGTCCCGAGACAGGGAGGACGGGCAATCAGCCCCAGCATTTT. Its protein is CASSPETGRTGNQPQHF.

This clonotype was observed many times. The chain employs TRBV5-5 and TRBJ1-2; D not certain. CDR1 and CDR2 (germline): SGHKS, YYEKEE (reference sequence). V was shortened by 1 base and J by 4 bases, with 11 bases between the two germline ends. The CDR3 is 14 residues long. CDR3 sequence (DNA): TGTGCCAGCAGCTTGAATGACGGACTCTATGGCTACACCTTC. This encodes CASSLNDGLYGYTF.

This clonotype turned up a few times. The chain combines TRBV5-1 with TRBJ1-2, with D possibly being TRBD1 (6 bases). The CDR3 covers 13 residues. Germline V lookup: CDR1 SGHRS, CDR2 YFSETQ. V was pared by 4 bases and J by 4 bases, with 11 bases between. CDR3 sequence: CASSTQGAYGYTF. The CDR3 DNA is TGCGCCAGCAGCACACAGGGAGCCTATGGCTACACCTTC.

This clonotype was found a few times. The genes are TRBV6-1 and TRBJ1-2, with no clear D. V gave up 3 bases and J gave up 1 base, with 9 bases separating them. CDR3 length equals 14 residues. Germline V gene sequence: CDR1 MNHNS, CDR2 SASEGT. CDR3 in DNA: TGTGCCAGCAGTGAGACGACTGTTAACTATGGCTACACCTTC. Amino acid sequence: CASSETTVNYGYTF.

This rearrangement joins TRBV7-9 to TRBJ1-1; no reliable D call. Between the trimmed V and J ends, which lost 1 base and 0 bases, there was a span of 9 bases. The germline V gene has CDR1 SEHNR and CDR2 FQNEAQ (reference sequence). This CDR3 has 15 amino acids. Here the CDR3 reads CASSLGGSVNTEAFF. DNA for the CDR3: TGTGCCAGCAGCTTAGGCGGGTCAGTGAACACTGAAGCTTTCTTT.

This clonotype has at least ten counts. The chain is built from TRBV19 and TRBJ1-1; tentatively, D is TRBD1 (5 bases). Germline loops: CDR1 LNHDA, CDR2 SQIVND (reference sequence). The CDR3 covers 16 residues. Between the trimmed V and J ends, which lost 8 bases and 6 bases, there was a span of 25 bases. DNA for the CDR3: TGTGCCAGTCAGCCAGGACGGGGCTATATAATACCTGAAGCTTTCTTT. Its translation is CASQPGRGYIIPEAFF.

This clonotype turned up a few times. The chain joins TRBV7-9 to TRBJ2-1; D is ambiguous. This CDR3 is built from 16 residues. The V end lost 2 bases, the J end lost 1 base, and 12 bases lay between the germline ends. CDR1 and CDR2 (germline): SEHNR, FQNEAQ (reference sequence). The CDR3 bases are TGTGCCAGCAGCTTACCCGCGGCAGGTTCCTACAATGAGCAGTTCTTC. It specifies CASSLPAAGSYNEQFF. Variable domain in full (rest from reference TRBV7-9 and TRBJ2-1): DTGVSQNPRHKITKRGQNVTFRCDPISEHNRLYWYRQTLGQGPEFLTYFQNEAQLEKSRLLSDRFSAERPKGSFSTLEIQRTEQGDSAMYLCASSLPAAGSYNEQFFGPGTRLTVL.

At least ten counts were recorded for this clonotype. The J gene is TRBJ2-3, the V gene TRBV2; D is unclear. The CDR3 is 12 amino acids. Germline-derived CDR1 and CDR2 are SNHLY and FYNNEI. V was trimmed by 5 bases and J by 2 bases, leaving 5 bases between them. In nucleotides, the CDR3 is TGTGCCAGCAGTTCCTACACAGATACGCAGTATTTT. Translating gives CASSSYTDTQYF.

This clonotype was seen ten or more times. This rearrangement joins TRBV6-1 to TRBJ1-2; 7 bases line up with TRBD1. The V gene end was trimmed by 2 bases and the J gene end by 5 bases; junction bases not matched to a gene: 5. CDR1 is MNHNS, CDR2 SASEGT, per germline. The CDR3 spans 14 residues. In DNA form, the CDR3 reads TGTGCCAGCAGTGAAATGAACAGGGGATATGGCTACACCTTC. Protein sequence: CASSEMNRGYGYTF.

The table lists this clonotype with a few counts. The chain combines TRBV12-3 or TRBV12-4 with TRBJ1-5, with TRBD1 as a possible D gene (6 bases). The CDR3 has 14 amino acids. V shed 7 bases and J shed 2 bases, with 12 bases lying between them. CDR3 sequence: CASTVGGGNQPQHF. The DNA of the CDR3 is TGTGCCAGCACCGTAGGGGGAGGCAATCAGCCCCAGCATTTT.

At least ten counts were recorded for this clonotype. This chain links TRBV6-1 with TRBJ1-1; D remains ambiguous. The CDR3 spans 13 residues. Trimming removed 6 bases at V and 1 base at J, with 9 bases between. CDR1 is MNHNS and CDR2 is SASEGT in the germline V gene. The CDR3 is CASRPRENTEAFF. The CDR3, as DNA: TGTGCCAGCAGACCCCGGGAGAACACTGAAGCTTTCTTT.

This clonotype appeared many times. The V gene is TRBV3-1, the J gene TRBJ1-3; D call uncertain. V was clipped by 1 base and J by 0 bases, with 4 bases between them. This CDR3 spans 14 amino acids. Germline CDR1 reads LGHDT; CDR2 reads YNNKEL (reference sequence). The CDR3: CASSQVTSGNTIYF. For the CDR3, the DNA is TGTGCCAGCAGCCAAGTGACCTCTGGAAACACCATATATTTT.

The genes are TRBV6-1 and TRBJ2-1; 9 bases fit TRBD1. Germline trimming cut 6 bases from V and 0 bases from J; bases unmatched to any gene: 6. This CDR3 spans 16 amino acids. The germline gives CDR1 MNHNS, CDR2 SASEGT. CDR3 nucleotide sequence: TGTGCCAGCAGGACCGGGACAGGGAGCTCCTACAATGAGCAGTTCTTC. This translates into CASRTGTGSSYNEQFF.

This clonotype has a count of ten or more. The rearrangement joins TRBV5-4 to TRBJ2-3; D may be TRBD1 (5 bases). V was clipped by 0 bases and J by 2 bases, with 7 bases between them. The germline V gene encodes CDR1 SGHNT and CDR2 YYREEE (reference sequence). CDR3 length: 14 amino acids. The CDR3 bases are TGTGCCAGCAGCTTGGAGGGGTACACAGATACGCAGTATTTT. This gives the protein CASSLEGYTDTQYF.